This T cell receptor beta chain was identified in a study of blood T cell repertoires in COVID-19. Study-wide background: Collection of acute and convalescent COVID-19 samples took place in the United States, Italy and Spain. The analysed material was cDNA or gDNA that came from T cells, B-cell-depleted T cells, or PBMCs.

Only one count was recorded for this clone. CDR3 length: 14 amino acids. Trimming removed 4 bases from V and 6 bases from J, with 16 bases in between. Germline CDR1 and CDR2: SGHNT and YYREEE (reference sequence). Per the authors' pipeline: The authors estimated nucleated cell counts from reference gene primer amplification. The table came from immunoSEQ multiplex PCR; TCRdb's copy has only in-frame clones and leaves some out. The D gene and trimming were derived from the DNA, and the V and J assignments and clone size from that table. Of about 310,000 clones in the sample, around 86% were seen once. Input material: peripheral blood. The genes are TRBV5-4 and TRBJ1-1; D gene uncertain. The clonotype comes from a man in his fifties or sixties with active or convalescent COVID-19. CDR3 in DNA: TGTGCCAGCAGCGCATCTTACGGGAGCTCTGAAGCTTTCTTT. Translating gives CASSASYGSSEAFF.